The rows below give T cell receptor beta chains drawn from one sample of a study of cytomegalovirus exposure and HLA in healthy donors. Clones were sequenced by immunoSEQ multiplex PCR, and TCRdb holds only the in-frame ones, with some missing. The data show some 130,000 clones, with 75% to 85% seen just once and about 2.5% held by the top ten. The sample consisted of PBMCs. The receptors here all came from a man aged 45-65 years in good health and CMV-seronegative. Each CDR3 is given with its conserved first and last residue. The D gene is left open where the match is weak. Only some rows state a clone size, as once, few, many or a class for expanded clones.

TRBJ2-6,TRBV15,17,.,.,CATSARERDSGANVLTF,TGTGCCACCAGCGCCCGGGAGAGAGACTCTGGGGCCAACGTCCTGACTTTC
TRBJ2-7,TRBV4-2,16,once,TRBD2,CASSQASGGRELEQYF,TGTGCCAGCAGCCAGGCTAGCGGGGGGCGGGAGCTCGAGCAGTACTTC
TRBJ2-7,TRBV5-5,16,.,.,CASSLGTVGGAYEQYF,TGTGCCAGCAGCTTGGGCACGGTAGGGGGGGCCTACGAGCAGTACTTC
TRBJ2-4,TRBV7-9,12,.,.,CASSPREQSLYF,TGTGCCAGCAGCCCCCGGGAGCAGTCGCTGTACTTC
TRBJ2-7,TRBV5-1,15,.,TRBD1,CASSSGQGAAYEQYF,TGCGCCAGCAGCTCTGGACAGGGGGCCGCCTACGAGCAGTACTTC
TRBJ2-1,TRBV7-2,13,.,.,CASSPRATAEQFF,TGTGCCAGCAGCCCTCGGGCGACAGCTGAGCAGTTCTTC
TRBJ2-5,TRBV2,14,.,TRBD2,CASSPGLPPFAQYF,TGTGCCAGCAGTCCGGGACTACCCCCCTTCGCCCAGTACTTC
TRBJ2-5,TRBV5-5,16,.,TRBD1,CASSLGVGQPQETQYF,TGTGCCAGCAGCTTAGGCGTGGGACAGCCTCAAGAGACCCAGTACTTC
TRBJ2-5,TRBV29-1,12,.,.,CSVARGPETQYF,TGCAGCGTTGCGAGAGGGCCAGAGACCCAGTACTTC
TRBJ1-5,TRBV7-8,17,.,TRBD1,CASGGQEAPDGNQPQHF,TGTGCCAGCGGGGGACAGGAGGCACCTGATGGCAATCAGCCCCAGCATTTT
TRBJ1-2,TRBV6-5,14,.,TRBD1,CASSYQGASHGYTF,TGTGCCAGCAGTTACCAGGGGGCAAGCCATGGCTACACCTTC
TRBJ1-2,TRBV9,15,.,.,CASSVGMGGRYGYTF,TGTGCCAGCAGCGTAGGGATGGGGGGGAGGTATGGCTACACCTTC
TRBJ1-4,TRBV7-9,16,.,.,CASSPDGSPTNEKLFF,TGTGCCAGCAGCCCCGACGGGAGCCCAACTAATGAAAAACTGTTTTTT
TRBJ2-7,TRBV6-9,14,.,.,CATPHARGGYEQYF,TGTGCCACCCCTCACGCGAGAGGGGGTTACGAGCAGTACTTC
TRBJ2-5,TRBV5-1,13,.,TRBD1,CASSAQGEETQYF,TGCGCCAGCAGCGCGCAGGGGGAGGAGACCCAGTACTTC
TRBJ2-7,TRBV6-5,14,.,.,CASSPLDSYYEQYF,TGTGCCAGCAGCCCACTCGACAGCTACTACGAGCAGTACTTC
TRBJ2-7,TRBV6-1,14,.,.,CASSELDRLSEQYF,TGTGCCAGCAGTGAACTCGACAGGTTGTCCGAGCAGTACTTC
TRBJ1-5,TRBV27,12,.,.,CASSRAGQPQHF,TGTGCCAGCAGCCGAGCAGGCCAGCCCCAGCATTTT
TRBJ1-4,TRBV5-8,12,.,TRBD1,CASSLDYRGHLF,TGTGCCAGCAGCTTGGACTACAGGGGGCACCTTTTT
TRBJ1-1,TRBV4-1,13,.,.,CASSQDRAGSAFF,TGCGCCAGCAGCCAAGATAGGGCAGGGTCGGCTTTCTTT